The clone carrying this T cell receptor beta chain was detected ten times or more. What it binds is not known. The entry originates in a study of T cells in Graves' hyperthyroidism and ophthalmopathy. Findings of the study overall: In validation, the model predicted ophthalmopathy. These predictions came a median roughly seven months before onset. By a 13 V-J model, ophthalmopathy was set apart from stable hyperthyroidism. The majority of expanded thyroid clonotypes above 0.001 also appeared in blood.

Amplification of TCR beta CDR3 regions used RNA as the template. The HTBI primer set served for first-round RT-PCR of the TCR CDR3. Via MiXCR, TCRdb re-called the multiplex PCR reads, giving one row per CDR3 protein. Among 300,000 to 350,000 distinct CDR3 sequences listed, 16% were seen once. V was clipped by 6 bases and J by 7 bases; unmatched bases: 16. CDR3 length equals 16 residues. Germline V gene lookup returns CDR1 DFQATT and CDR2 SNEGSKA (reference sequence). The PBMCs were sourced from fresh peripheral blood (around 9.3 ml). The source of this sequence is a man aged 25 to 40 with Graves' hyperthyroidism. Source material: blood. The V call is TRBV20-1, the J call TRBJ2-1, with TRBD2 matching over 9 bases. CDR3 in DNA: TGCAGTGCCCGGGTATCTAGCGGGGTGGGCTTTAATGAGCAGTTCTTC. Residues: CSARVSSGVGFNEQFF.